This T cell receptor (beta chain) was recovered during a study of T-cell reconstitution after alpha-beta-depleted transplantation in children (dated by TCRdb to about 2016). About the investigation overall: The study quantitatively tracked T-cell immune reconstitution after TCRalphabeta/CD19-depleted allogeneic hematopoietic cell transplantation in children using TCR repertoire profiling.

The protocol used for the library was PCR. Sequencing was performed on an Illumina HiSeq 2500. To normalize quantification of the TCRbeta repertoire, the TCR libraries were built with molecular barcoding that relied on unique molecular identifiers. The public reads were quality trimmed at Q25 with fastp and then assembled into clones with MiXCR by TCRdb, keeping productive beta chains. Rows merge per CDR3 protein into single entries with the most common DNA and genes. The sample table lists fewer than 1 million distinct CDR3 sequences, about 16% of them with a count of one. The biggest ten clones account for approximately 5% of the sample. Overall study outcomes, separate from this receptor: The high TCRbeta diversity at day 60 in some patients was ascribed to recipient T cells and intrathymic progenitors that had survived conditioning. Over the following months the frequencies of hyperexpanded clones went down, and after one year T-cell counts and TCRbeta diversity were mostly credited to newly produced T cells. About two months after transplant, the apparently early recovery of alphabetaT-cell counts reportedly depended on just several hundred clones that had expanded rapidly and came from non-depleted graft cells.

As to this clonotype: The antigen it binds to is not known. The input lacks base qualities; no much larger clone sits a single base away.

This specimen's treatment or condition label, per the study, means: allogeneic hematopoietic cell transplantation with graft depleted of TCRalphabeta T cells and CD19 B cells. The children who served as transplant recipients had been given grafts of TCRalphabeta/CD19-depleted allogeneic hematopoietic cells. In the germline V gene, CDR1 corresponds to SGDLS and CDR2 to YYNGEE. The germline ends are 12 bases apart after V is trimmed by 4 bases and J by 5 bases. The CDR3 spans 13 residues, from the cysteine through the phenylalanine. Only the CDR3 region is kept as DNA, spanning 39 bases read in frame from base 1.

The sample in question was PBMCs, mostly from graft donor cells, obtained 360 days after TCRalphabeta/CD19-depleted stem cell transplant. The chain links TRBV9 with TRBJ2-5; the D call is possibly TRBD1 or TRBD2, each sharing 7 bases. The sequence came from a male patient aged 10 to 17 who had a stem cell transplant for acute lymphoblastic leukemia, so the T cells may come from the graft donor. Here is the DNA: TGTGCCAGCAGCCCAGGGGGGGACGAGACCCAGTACTTC. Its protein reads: CASSPGGDETQYF. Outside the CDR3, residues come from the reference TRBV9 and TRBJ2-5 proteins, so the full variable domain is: DSGVTQTPKHLITATGQRVTLRCSPRSGDLSVYWYQQSLDQGLQFLIQYYNGEERAKGNILERFSAQQFPDLHSELNLSSLELGDSALYFCASSPGGDETQYFGPGTRLLVL.